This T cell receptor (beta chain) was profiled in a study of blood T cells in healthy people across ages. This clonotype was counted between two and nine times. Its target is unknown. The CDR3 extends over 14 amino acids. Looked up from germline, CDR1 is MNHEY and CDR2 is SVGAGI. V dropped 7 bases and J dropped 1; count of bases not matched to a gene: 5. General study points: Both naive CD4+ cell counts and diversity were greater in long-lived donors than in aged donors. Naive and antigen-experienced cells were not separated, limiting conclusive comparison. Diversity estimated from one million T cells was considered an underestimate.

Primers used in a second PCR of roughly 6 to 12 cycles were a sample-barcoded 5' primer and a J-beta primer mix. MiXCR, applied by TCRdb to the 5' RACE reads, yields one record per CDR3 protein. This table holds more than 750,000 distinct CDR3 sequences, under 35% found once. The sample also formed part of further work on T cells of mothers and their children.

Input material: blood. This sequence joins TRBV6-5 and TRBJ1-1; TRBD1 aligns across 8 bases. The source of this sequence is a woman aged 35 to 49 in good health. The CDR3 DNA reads TGTGCCAGCAAAGGGGACAGGAGGAACACTGAAGCTTTCTTT. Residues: CASKGDRRNTEAFF.